The clone carrying this T cell receptor (beta chain) has a count of ten or more. Its antigen is undetermined. The data were obtained in a study of CD8 T cells in ankylosing spondylitis. V was clipped by 5 bases and J by 0 bases, with 12 bases between them. CDR1 SGHTA and CDR2 FQGNSA come from the germline V gene. The CDR3 has 15 amino acids. Findings and caveats of the study: Reportedly, significant enrichment of disease-linked clones occurred in matched ankylosing spondylitis synovial fluid.

TCRdb analysed the 5' RACE reads with MiXCR anew, one entry per CDR3 protein. Of 15,000 to 20,000 distinct CDR3 sequences detected, roughly 8.2% appear once; the ten largest clones hold roughly 38%. The source of this sequence is a male donor with ankylosing spondylitis or in good health (not recorded which). The chain couples TRBV7-2 to TRBJ2-3; no definite D call. Sequenced sample: blood. In DNA, the CDR3 is TGTGCCAGCAGCCTCACCTGGATCAGCACAGATACGCAGTATTTT. It translates to CASSLTWISTDTQYF.